This TCR beta chain was identified during a study of cytomegalovirus exposure and HLA in healthy donors. Clones were sequenced by immunoSEQ multiplex PCR, and TCRdb holds only the in-frame ones, with some missing. This sample carries about 76,000 clones, approximately 93% of them seen once, and the ten largest clones take about 1.4%. Study-level findings and limits: While the bulk of TCR sequences proved rare, some public TCRs turned up in many donors.

Remarks on this clone: Its specificity is unknown.

This TCR was sampled from a man aged 18 to 29 in good health and CMV-seropositive. The sequenced sample was PBMCs.

Here the CDR3 reads CASSPEQGAREQYF. For the CDR3, the DNA is TGCGCCAGCAGCCCTGAACAGGGGGCGCGTGAGCAGTACTTC. This chain joins TRBV5-1 and TRBJ2-7; 9 bases agree with TRBD1. The germline V gene has CDR1 SGHRS and CDR2 YFSETQ. The CDR3 length is 14 residues. V was pared by 4 bases and J by 7 bases, with 9 bases of the junction left unmatched.